This is a list of T cell receptor beta chains from one sample in a study of shared clonotypes between healthy human individuals. TCRdb's table, derived via immunoSEQ multiplex PCR, lists solely in-frame clones and lacks some. The sample has 2 million to 2.5 million clones; approximately 95% are singletons. The sample was naive CD4+ T cells from PBMCs. These receptors originate from a man younger than 35 in good health. Some clones in this sample may be carry-over from other donors' samples. The CDR3 runs from the conserved cysteine through the conserved F or W. Fields, in order: D gene, clone size, J gene, V gene, CDR3 DNA, CDR3 protein. D genes are given only for firm matches. Part of the rows lack a size; the others show once, few, many or a class for expanded clones.

d_call: TRBD1; clone_size: .; j_call: TRBJ1-2; v_call: TRBV27; cdr3_nt: TGTGCCAGCAGTTTCGCCCGACAGGGTTTTAACTATGGCTACACCTTC; cdr3_aa: CASSFARQGFNYGYTF
d_call: .; clone_size: .; j_call: TRBJ1-2; v_call: TRBV7-9; cdr3_nt: TGTGCCAGCAGTTACTCTACCCCCAACTATGGCTACACCTTC; cdr3_aa: CASSYSTPNYGYTF
d_call: .; clone_size: .; j_call: TRBJ1-1; v_call: TRBV5-1; cdr3_nt: TGCGCCAGCAGCCTTCTGGGGCTGAACACTGAAGCTTTCTTT; cdr3_aa: CASSLLGLNTEAFF
d_call: .; clone_size: .; j_call: TRBJ1-1; v_call: TRBV28; cdr3_nt: TGTGCCAGCAGTATGGGGCTCTCTGAAGCTTTCTTT; cdr3_aa: CASSMGLSEAFF
d_call: TRBD2; clone_size: .; j_call: TRBJ2-3; v_call: TRBV7-3; cdr3_nt: TGTGCCAGCAGCTTAAAGGGCGGGAGCCATACCACAGATACGCAGTATTTT; cdr3_aa: CASSLKGGSHTTDTQYF
d_call: .; clone_size: few; j_call: TRBJ1-3; v_call: TRBV28; cdr3_nt: TGTGCCAGCAGTCCGGCCCGGGACACCATATATTTT; cdr3_aa: CASSPARDTIYF
d_call: TRBD2; clone_size: .; j_call: TRBJ2-2; v_call: TRBV4-1; cdr3_nt: TGCGCCAGCAGCAGGGGACTAGCGGCGAACACCGGGGAGCTGTTTTTT; cdr3_aa: CASSRGLAANTGELFF
d_call: .; clone_size: .; j_call: TRBJ2-5; v_call: TRBV6-5; cdr3_nt: TGTGCCAGCAGCCGAGTTGGGACCAGAGAAGAGACCCAGTACTTC; cdr3_aa: CASSRVGTREETQYF
d_call: TRBD2; clone_size: .; j_call: TRBJ2-1; v_call: TRBV10-3; cdr3_nt: TGTGCCACAAGGGGGGGACTAGCGGCGTCGGAGCAGTTCTTC; cdr3_aa: CATRGGLAASEQFF
d_call: TRBD1; clone_size: .; j_call: TRBJ1-2; v_call: TRBV9; cdr3_nt: TGTGCCAGCAGCTTCAGGGGGACAACCGGTAACTATGGCTACACCTTC; cdr3_aa: CASSFRGTTGNYGYTF
d_call: TRBD1; clone_size: .; j_call: TRBJ2-7; v_call: TRBV27; cdr3_nt: TGTGCCAGCAGTTTCGGGACAGGGAGGTACGAGCAGTACTTC; cdr3_aa: CASSFGTGRYEQYF
d_call: .; clone_size: .; j_call: TRBJ2-1; v_call: TRBV7-3; cdr3_nt: TGTGCCAGCAGCTTAAGGGGTTACAATGAGCAGTTCTTC; cdr3_aa: CASSLRGYNEQFF
d_call: .; clone_size: .; j_call: TRBJ1-5; v_call: TRBV30; cdr3_nt: TGTGCCTGGAATATGGGGGGGGGACTCCAGCCCCAGCATTTT; cdr3_aa: CAWNMGGGLQPQHF
d_call: .; clone_size: once; j_call: TRBJ1-2; v_call: TRBV28; cdr3_nt: TGTGCGGGGTGGGGCTGGGGGGATGGCTACACCTTC; cdr3_aa: CAGWGWGDGYTF
d_call: .; clone_size: .; j_call: TRBJ2-5; v_call: TRBV2; cdr3_nt: TGTGCCAGCAGACAGGGAAGAGAGACCCAGTACTTC; cdr3_aa: CASRQGRETQYF
d_call: .; clone_size: .; j_call: TRBJ1-2; v_call: TRBV28; cdr3_nt: TGTGCCAGCAGTTTATTAATCGGGGTCCAAGGCTACACCTTC; cdr3_aa: CASSLLIGVQGYTF
d_call: TRBD1; clone_size: once; j_call: TRBJ1-1; v_call: TRBV5-1; cdr3_nt: TGCGCCAGCAGCTTGACGGGACAGATGAACACTGAAGCTTTCTTT; cdr3_aa: CASSLTGQMNTEAFF
d_call: .; clone_size: .; j_call: TRBJ2-3; v_call: TRBV28; cdr3_nt: TGTGCCAGCAGTTCCTCCCGCGGCACAGATACGCAGTATTTT; cdr3_aa: CASSSSRGTDTQYF
d_call: .; clone_size: .; j_call: TRBJ2-2; v_call: TRBV4-1; cdr3_nt: TGCGCCAGCAGCCTAGCGATTTTGAACACCGGGGAGCTGTTTTTT; cdr3_aa: CASSLAILNTGELFF
d_call: .; clone_size: .; j_call: TRBJ1-5; v_call: TRBV19; cdr3_nt: TGTGCCAGTAGTATAGCCGGAAATCAGCCCCAGCATTTT; cdr3_aa: CASSIAGNQPQHF
d_call: TRBD2; clone_size: .; j_call: TRBJ2-7; v_call: TRBV11-2; cdr3_nt: TGTGCCAGCAGCTTAGATTGGTCGGGAGGGGACCTCTACGAGCAGTACTTC; cdr3_aa: CASSLDWSGGDLYEQYF
d_call: TRBD1; clone_size: once; j_call: TRBJ2-4; v_call: TRBV7-3; cdr3_nt: TGTGCCAGCAGCTTAACGGGGAGTATGGGACAGGGTGAATACATTCAGTACTTC; cdr3_aa: CASSLTGSMGQGEYIQYF
d_call: TRBD1; clone_size: .; j_call: TRBJ2-1; v_call: TRBV19; cdr3_nt: TGTGCCAGTAGTATAGGGGGGACAGGACCTGAGCAGTTCTTC; cdr3_aa: CASSIGGTGPEQFF
d_call: .; clone_size: .; j_call: TRBJ1-1; v_call: TRBV2; cdr3_nt: TGTGCCAGCATCAAGGACGGCTTGAACACTGAAGCTTTCTTT; cdr3_aa: CASIKDGLNTEAFF
d_call: .; clone_size: .; j_call: TRBJ2-7; v_call: TRBV7-3; cdr3_nt: TGTGCCAGCAGCTTACGCGCTCTTATTTACGAGCAGTACTTC; cdr3_aa: CASSLRALIYEQYF
d_call: .; clone_size: .; j_call: TRBJ2-1; v_call: TRBV7-6; cdr3_nt: TGTGCCAGCAGTTCCCCAAGGGGCCACCACAGCTCCTACAATGAGCAGTTCTTC; cdr3_aa: CASSSPRGHHSSYNEQFF
d_call: .; clone_size: once; j_call: TRBJ1-1; v_call: TRBV6-5; cdr3_nt: TGTGCCAGCAGTTACTCTTCAGGGGATGCTTTCTTT; cdr3_aa: CASSYSSGDAFF
d_call: TRBD1; clone_size: .; j_call: TRBJ1-3; v_call: TRBV18; cdr3_nt: TGTGCCAGCTCACCCGACCGGACAGGGATCGGAAACACCATATATTTT; cdr3_aa: CASSPDRTGIGNTIYF
d_call: .; clone_size: .; j_call: TRBJ2-2; v_call: TRBV5-1; cdr3_nt: TGCGCCAGCAGCTCCACCTCCCCGACTACGAACACCGGGGAGCTGTTTTTT; cdr3_aa: CASSSTSPTTNTGELFF
d_call: TRBD2; clone_size: .; j_call: TRBJ2-2; v_call: TRBV11-2; cdr3_nt: TGTGCCAGCAGCCCTAGCGGGAGGCCCACCGGGGAGCTGTTTTTT; cdr3_aa: CASSPSGRPTGELFF
d_call: .; clone_size: .; j_call: TRBJ2-1; v_call: TRBV2; cdr3_nt: TGTGCCAGCATCCAGGGGTCCCATAGCAATGAGCAGTTCTTC; cdr3_aa: CASIQGSHSNEQFF
d_call: .; clone_size: .; j_call: TRBJ2-7; v_call: TRBV5-1; cdr3_nt: TGCGCCAGCAGCTGGGGAGTCGGCCCAGGAGACGAGCAGTACTTC; cdr3_aa: CASSWGVGPGDEQYF
d_call: TRBD2; clone_size: .; j_call: TRBJ2-5; v_call: TRBV27; cdr3_nt: TGTGCCAGCAGACCTAATAGCGGGAGGGCCTGGGAGACCCAGTACTTC; cdr3_aa: CASRPNSGRAWETQYF
d_call: .; clone_size: .; j_call: TRBJ2-3; v_call: TRBV19; cdr3_nt: TGTGCCAGTAGTATCGCGGATACGCAGTATTTT; cdr3_aa: CASSIADTQYF
d_call: .; clone_size: .; j_call: TRBJ1-3; v_call: TRBV6-1; cdr3_nt: TGTGCCACCAACGGTCGAGCGGCTGGAAACACCATATATTTT; cdr3_aa: CATNGRAAGNTIYF
d_call: TRBD2; clone_size: .; j_call: TRBJ2-3; v_call: TRBV9; cdr3_nt: TGTGCCAGCAGCGCCTCCCCCTGGGGGGCTAGCGGGAGAACAGATACGCAGTATTTT; cdr3_aa: CASSASPWGASGRTDTQYF
d_call: TRBD2; clone_size: .; j_call: TRBJ2-1; v_call: TRBV10-3; cdr3_nt: TGTGCCATCAGTGGTCTAGCGGGAGCGGGTAATGAGCAGTTCTTC; cdr3_aa: CAISGLAGAGNEQFF
d_call: TRBD2; clone_size: .; j_call: TRBJ2-1; v_call: TRBV27; cdr3_nt: TGTGCCAGCACAACGGAGACTAGCGGGAGGGCCGGCCAGTTCTTC; cdr3_aa: CASTTETSGRAGQFF
d_call: TRBD1; clone_size: .; j_call: TRBJ2-5; v_call: TRBV25-1; cdr3_nt: TGTGCCAGCAGTGGAAGACAGGGGGTGAGGGAGACCCAGTACTTC; cdr3_aa: CASSGRQGVRETQYF
d_call: TRBD2; clone_size: .; j_call: TRBJ2-1; v_call: TRBV5-8; cdr3_nt: TGTGCCAGCAGCTTGAGGCTAGCGGGAGGACCGCCCCACAATGAGCAGTTCTTC; cdr3_aa: CASSLRLAGGPPHNEQFF
d_call: .; clone_size: .; j_call: TRBJ2-1; v_call: TRBV11-3; cdr3_nt: TGTGCCAGCAGCTCAGGACAGAGCTCCTACAATGAGCAGTTCTTC; cdr3_aa: CASSSGQSSYNEQFF
d_call: .; clone_size: few; j_call: TRBJ1-1; v_call: TRBV13; cdr3_nt: TGTGCCAGCAGCCGGGAGGGGGAAGCTTTCTTT; cdr3_aa: CASSREGEAFF